The clone carrying this T cell receptor (beta chain) was detected only a few times. The antigen remains unidentified. This CDR3 has 14 amino acids. V dropped 10 bases and J dropped 3; count of bases not matched to a gene: 9. In germline, CDR1 is MDHEN, CDR2 SYDVKM. The data belong to a study of beta chain features in type 1 diabetes. Whole-study results and caveats: Cells with high TCR expression could be over-represented by cDNA sequencing.

The study reverse transcribed the entire isolated RNA, so it sequenced expressed TCRB transcripts. TCRdb keeps only in-frame clones here, not all; method: immunoSEQ multiplex PCR. This sample has under 350,000 clones, with 8% found just once. The chain recombines TRBV28 with TRBJ1-5; 7 positions agree with TRBD1. The sample was central memory CD4+ T cells from blood. The clonotype was recovered from a woman between 18 and 29 years old in good health. Written as DNA, the CDR3 is TGTGCCACCCGGACAGGCTCATTCAATCAGCCCCAGCATTTT. This encodes CATRTGSFNQPQHF.